This T cell receptor beta chain was identified during a study of T cells in Graves' hyperthyroidism and ophthalmopathy. This clonotype showed up just a few times. Using RNA transcripts as the source, TCR beta CDR3 regions were amplified. The HTBI primer set served for first-round RT-PCR of the TCR CDR3. TCRdb reprocessed the multiplex PCR reads with MiXCR, giving one entry per CDR3 protein. The sample has about 300,000 distinct CDR3 sequences; less than 15% are singletons. CDR1 and CDR2 (germline): SQVTM, ANQGSEA. There are 13 residues in the CDR3. Trimming pared 6 bases from V and 0 bases from J, leaving 6 bases between.

The source is a woman in her 30s with Graves' hyperthyroidism that later progressed to Graves' ophthalmopathy. The sequencing input was blood. The chain uses TRBV29-1 and TRBJ2-6; the D is unclear. This CDR3 is CSVRPSGANVLTF. The CDR3 region has the DNA TGCAGCGTGCGGCCCTCTGGGGCCAACGTCCTGACTTTC. Full variable domain (missing parts from reference TRBV29-1 and TRBJ2-6): SAVISQKPSRDICQRGTSLTIQCQVDSQVTMMFWYRQQPGQSLTLIATANQGSEATYESGFVIDKFPISRPNLTFSTLTVSNMSPEDSSIYLCSVRPSGANVLTFGAGSRLTVL.